This is a list of T cell receptor beta chains from one sample in a study of T cell repertoires in cytomegalovirus infection. TCRdb re-called the reads through MiXCR, storing one row per CDR3 protein. Altogether about 310,000 distinct CDR3 sequences are present, roughly 17% being singletons, with the ten largest covering 12%. Sequences were obtained from PBMCs. The receptors derive from a human donor in good health (CMV status not recorded). Some clones in this sample may be carry-over from other donors' samples. The conserved cysteine and the conserved F or W are not part of the CDR3 here. Not all rows give a size; the values are once, few, many and, for expanded clones, a class.

J gene	V gene	clone size	CDR3 protein
TRBJ1-4	TRBV7-2	many	ASSLGRLNEKLF
TRBJ2-4	TRBV6-1	few	ASSSGKNIQY
TRBJ1-1	TRBV6-2/TRBV6-3	few	ASSTRDGGNTEAF
TRBJ1-3	TRBV10-3	many	AIRQPSGNTIY
TRBJ1-1	TRBV20-1	many	SARAGAPNTEAF
TRBJ2-5	TRBV7-2	many	ASSRSGPGETQY
TRBJ1-5	TRBV7-2	many	ASSPSWGSNQPQH
TRBJ2-3	TRBV7-9	many	ASSQPGLAITDTQY
TRBJ2-3	TRBV7-9	few	ASSLFNRGPGGTDTQY
TRBJ2-1	TRBV7-2	NA	ASRPRTSGGLSSYNEQF
TRBJ2-2	TRBV11-1	many	ASSLYGFANTGELF
TRBJ2-1	TRBV7-2	many	ASSEQANSVSYNEQF
TRBJ2-1	TRBV7-2	NA	ASSSRSSGQF
TRBJ1-1	TRBV6-1	many	ASSVGIRETEAF
TRBJ2-7	TRBV7-9	many	ASSLVGGLDEQY
TRBJ1-2	TRBV7-2	many	ASSRNRGPDIYGYT